These T cell receptor beta chains were read from a single sample in a study of blood T cell repertoires in COVID-19. Assay used: immunoSEQ multiplex PCR; TCRdb lists only in-frame clones, some missing. The table shows 190,000 or so clones, with about 86% occurring only once. Source material: peripheral blood. The receptors here all came from a woman between 65 and 79 years old with acute or convalescent COVID-19. The CDR3 runs from the conserved cysteine through the conserved F or W. Each record gives: D gene, CDR3 length, V gene, clone size, J gene, CDR3 protein, CDR3 DNA. D genes are given only for firm matches. Part of the rows lack a size; the others show once, few, many or a class for expanded clones.

NA	15	TRBV9	NA	TRBJ2-5	CASSVDSTSGETQYF	TGTGCCAGCAGCGTAGACTCCACCTCCGGGGAGACCCAGTACTTC
TRBD2	13	TRBV6-5	NA	TRBJ2-1	CASSRGLAYEQFF	TGTGCCAGCAGCCGCGGACTAGCCTATGAGCAGTTCTTC
TRBD1	13	TRBV28	NA	TRBJ1-2	CASSLGQVYGYTF	TGTGCCAGCAGTTTAGGACAGGTCTATGGCTACACCTTC
NA	16	TRBV5-1	NA	TRBJ2-4	CASSLGADRRGNIQYF	TGCGCCAGCAGCTTGGGGGCGGACAGGCGGGGAAACATTCAGTACTTC
NA	14	TRBV3-1/TRBV3-2	NA	TRBJ2-2	CASSAKLLTGELFF	TGTGCCAGCAGCGCCAAATTACTCACCGGGGAGCTGTTTTTT
NA	14	TRBV9	NA	TRBJ1-3	CASSVAGSGNTIYF	TGTGCCAGCAGCGTAGCCGGCTCTGGAAACACCATATATTTT
TRBD2	14	TRBV19	NA	TRBJ2-1	CASSVGTSQTGQFF	TGTGCCAGTAGTGTCGGGACTAGCCAAACGGGGCAGTTCTTC
TRBD1	17	TRBV7-2	NA	TRBJ1-2	CASSLLAGTGVPYGYTF	TGTGCCAGCAGCTTGCTCGCCGGGACAGGGGTACCCTATGGCTACACCTTC
TRBD1	16	TRBV7-2	once	TRBJ1-2	CASSLLGQGGGGGYTF	TGTGCCAGCAGCTTATTAGGACAGGGCGGGGGAGGTGGCTACACCTTC
NA	16	TRBV7-2	NA	TRBJ2-1	CASSTRTVGWKNEQFF	TGTGCCAGCAGCACCCGGACAGTCGGATGGAAGAATGAGCAGTTCTTC
NA	16	TRBV20-1	NA	TRBJ2-7	CSASSGPDLHPGEQYF	TGCAGTGCTAGTTCTGGGCCAGACCTCCACCCCGGCGAGCAGTACTTC
NA	12	TRBV6-5	NA	TRBJ2-1	CASSTGNNEQFF	TGTGCCAGCAGTACGGGGAACAATGAGCAGTTCTTC